Sequencing of this TCR beta chain was carried out in a study of cytomegalovirus exposure and HLA in healthy donors. This clone showed up just once. This table comes from immunoSEQ multiplex PCR, and its TCRdb copy is limited to in-frame clones, with some not included. The sample shows 70,000 to 80,000 clones, 94% of them seen only once. J was trimmed by 2 bases and V by 7 bases; bases with no gene match: 4. Germline CDR1 reads LNHDA; CDR2 reads SQIVND (reference sequence). This CDR3 is built from 14 residues. This clonotype was sampled from a woman aged 18-29 years in good health and CMV-seronegative. The specimen was PBMCs. V usage is TRBV19 and J usage is TRBJ2-3; 9 nucleotides match TRBD2. CDR3 amino acids: CASTAGGVTDTQYF. The CDR3 DNA reads TGTGCCAGTACGGCGGGGGGGGTCACAGATACGCAGTATTTT.